This TCR beta chain was observed in a study of T-cell reconstitution after alpha-beta-depleted transplantation in children. Construction of the TCRbeta library involved unique molecular identifiers. TCRdb reprocessed the PCR reads with MiXCR, giving one entry per CDR3 protein. This table has about 640,000 distinct CDR3 sequences, approximately 13% appearing once. The germline V gene encodes CDR1 LNHNV and CDR2 YYDKDF (reference sequence). The CDR3 runs 15 residues. Trimming took 1 base from V and 0 from J, leaving 10 bases between them. The chain uses TRBV15 and TRBJ2-7; no definite D call. This receptor was obtained from a male patient aged 10 to 17 who had a stem cell transplant for acute myeloid leukemia, so the T cells may come from the graft donor. This sample comprised PBMCs, mostly from graft donor cells, obtained 360 days after TCRalphabeta/CD19-depleted stem cell transplant. CDR3 sequence reads: CATSRGPASSYEQYF. The CDR3 DNA reads as TGTGCCACCAGCAGAGGACCGGCAAGCTCCTACGAGCAGTACTTC. Combining the CDR3 with reference TRBV15 and TRBJ2-7 gives the whole variable domain DAMVIQNPRYQVTQFGKPVTLSCSQTLNHNVMYWYQQKSSQAPKLLFHYYDKDFNNEADTPDNFQSRRPNTSFCFLDIRSPGLGDTAMYLCATSRGPASSYEQYFGPGTRLTVT.